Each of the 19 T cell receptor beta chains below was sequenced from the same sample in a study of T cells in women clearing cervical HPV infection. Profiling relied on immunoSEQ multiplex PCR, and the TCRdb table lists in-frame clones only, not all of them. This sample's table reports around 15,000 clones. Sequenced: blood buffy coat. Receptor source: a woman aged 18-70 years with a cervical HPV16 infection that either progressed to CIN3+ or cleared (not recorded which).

The part of the CDR3 DNA that was read is TGTGCCAGTAGTATTAAGACAGGGGAGAATGAAAAA. It specifies CASSIKTGENEK. The CDR3, in full, reads CASSIKTGENEKLFF. This chain uses TRBV19 with TRBJ1-4, with 8 nucleotides matching TRBD1. The CDR3 end lies 3 residues beyond the end of the read and is filled in from the germline J gene. The CDR3 covers 15 residues. Looked up from germline, CDR1 is LNHDA and CDR2 is SQIVND (reference sequence). The junction had 5 bases not matched to a gene; V was cut back by 3 bases and J by 5 bases.

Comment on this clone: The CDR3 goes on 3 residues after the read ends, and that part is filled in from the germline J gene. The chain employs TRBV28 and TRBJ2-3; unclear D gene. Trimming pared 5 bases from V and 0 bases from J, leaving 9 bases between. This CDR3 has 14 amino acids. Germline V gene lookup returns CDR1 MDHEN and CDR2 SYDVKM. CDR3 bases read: TGTGCCAGCAGTGTCAGGTTTAGCACAGATACG. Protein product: CASSVRFSTDT. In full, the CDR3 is CASSVRFSTDTQYF.

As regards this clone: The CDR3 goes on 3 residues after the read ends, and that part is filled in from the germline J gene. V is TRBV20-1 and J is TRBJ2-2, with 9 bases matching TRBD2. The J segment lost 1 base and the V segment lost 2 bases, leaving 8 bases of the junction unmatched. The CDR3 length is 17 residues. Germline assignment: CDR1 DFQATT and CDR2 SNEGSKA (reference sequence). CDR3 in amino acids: CSARPFGLARNTGELFF. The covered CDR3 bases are TGCAGTGCTAGACCCTTTGGACTAGCGAGGAACACCGGGGAG.

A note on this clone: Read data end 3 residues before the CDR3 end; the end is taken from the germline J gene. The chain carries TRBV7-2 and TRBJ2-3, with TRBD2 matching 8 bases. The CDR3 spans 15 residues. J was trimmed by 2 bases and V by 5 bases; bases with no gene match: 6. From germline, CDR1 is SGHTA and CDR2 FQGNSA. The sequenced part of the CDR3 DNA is TGTGCCAGCAGCCGTACTAGCGGATACACAGATACG. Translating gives CASSRTSGYTDT. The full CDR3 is CASSRTSGYTDTQYF.

CDR3 residues: CASSVGVTPGNEQFF. The CDR3 DNA, read in part, is TGTGCCAGCAGCGTCGGGGTCACCCCGGGGAATGAG. This rearrangement joins TRBV9 to TRBJ2-1; maybe TRBD2 (5 bases). The read falls 3 residues short of the CDR3 end, and the missing part is taken from the germline J gene. V was cut by 2 bases and J by 7 bases, with 16 bases left in between. This CDR3 is 15 amino acids long. The germline V gene has CDR1 SGDLS and CDR2 YYNGEE.

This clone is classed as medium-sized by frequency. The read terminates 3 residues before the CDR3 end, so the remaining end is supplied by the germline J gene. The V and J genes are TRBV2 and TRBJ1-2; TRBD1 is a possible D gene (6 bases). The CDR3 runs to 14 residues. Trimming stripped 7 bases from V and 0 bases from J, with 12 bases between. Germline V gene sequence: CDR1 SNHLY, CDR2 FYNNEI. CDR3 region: CASISRTANYGYTF. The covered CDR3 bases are TGTGCCAGCATCTCCAGGACAGCTAACTATGGC.

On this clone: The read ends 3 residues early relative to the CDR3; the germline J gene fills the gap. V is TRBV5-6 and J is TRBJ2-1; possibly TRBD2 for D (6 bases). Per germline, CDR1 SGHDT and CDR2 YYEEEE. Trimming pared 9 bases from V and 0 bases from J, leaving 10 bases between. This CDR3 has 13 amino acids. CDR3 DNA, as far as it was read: TGTGCCACCTCAGCGGGCTCCTACAATGAG. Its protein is CATSAGSYNE. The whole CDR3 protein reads CATSAGSYNEQFF. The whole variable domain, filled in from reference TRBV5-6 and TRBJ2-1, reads DAGVTQSPTHLIKTRGQQVTLRCSPKSGHDTVSWYQQALGQGPQFIFQYYEEEERQRGNFPDRFSGHQFPNYSSELNVNALLLGDSALYLCATSAGSYNEQFFGPGTRLTVL.

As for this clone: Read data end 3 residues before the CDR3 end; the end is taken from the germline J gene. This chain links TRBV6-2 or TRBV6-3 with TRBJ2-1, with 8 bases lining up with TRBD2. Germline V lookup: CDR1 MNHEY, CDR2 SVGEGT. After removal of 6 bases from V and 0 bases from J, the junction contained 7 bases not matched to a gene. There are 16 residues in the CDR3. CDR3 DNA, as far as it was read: TGTGCCAGCAGGGTGGCCGGGACTAGCTCCTACAATGAG. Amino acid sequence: CASRVAGTSSYNE. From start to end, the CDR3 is CASRVAGTSSYNEQFF.

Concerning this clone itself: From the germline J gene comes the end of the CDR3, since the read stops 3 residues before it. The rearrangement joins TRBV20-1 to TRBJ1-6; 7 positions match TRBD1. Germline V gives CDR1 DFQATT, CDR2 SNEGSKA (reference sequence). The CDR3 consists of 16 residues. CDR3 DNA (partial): TGCAGTGCTAGAGATCTCGGAGGACAGCCCAGGGGGGCC. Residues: CSARDLGGQPRGA. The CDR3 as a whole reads CSARDLGGQPRGALHF.

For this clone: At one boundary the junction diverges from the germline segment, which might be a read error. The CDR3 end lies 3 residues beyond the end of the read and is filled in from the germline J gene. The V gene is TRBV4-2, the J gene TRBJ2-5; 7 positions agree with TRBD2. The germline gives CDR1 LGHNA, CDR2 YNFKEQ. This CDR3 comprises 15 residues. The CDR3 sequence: CASSLEGAGEETQYF. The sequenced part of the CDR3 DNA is TGCGCCAGCAGCCTCGAAGGGGCGGGGGAAGAGACC.

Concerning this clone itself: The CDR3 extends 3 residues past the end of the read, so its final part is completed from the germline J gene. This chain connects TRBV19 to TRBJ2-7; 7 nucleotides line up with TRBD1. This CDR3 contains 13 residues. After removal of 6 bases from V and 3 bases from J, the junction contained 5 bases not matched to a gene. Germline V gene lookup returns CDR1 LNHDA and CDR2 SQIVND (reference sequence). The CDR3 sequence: CASSKGQNYEQYF. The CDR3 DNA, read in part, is TGTGCCAGTAGCAAGGGACAGAACTACGAG.

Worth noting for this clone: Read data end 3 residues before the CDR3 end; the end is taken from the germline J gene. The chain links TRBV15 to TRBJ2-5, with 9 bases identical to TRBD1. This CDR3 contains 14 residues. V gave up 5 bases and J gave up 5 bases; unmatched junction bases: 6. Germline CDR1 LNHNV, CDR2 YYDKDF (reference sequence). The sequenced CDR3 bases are TGTGCCACCAGCCCGCGGACAGGGGAGGAGACC. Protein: CATSPRTGEET. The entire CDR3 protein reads CATSPRTGEETQYF.

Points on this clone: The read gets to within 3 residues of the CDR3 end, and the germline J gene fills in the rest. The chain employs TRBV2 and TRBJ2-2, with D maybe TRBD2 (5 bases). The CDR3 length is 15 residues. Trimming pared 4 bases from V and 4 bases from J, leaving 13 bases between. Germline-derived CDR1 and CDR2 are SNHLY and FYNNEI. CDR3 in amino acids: CASSVQIEGTGELFF. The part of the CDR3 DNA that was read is TGTGCCAGCAGTGTTCAGATCGAGGGCACCGGGGAG. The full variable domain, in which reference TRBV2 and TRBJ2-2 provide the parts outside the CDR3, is EPEVTQTPSHQVTQMGQEVILRCVPISNHLYFYWYRQILGQKVEFLVSFYNNEISEKSEIFDDQFSVERPDGSNFTLKIRSTKLEDSAMYFCASSVQIEGTGELFFGEGSRLTVL.

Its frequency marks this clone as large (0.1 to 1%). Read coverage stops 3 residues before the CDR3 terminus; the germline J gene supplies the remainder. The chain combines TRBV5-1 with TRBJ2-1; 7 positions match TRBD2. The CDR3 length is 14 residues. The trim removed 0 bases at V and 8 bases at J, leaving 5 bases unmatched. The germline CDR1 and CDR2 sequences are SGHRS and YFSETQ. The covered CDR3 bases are TGCGCCAGCAGCTTGGAGCGGGACGTTGATGAG. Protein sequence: CASSLERDVDE. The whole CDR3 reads CASSLERDVDEQFF.

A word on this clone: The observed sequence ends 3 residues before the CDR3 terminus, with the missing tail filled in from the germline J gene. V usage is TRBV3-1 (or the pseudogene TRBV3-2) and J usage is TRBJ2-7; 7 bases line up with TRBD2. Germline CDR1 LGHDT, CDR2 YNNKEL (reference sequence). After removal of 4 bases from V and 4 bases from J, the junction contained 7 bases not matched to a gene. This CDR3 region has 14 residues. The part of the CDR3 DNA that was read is TGTGCCAGCAGCCCCCAGCGACTAGCTTACGAG. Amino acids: CASSPQRLAYE. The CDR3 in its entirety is CASSPQRLAYEQYF.

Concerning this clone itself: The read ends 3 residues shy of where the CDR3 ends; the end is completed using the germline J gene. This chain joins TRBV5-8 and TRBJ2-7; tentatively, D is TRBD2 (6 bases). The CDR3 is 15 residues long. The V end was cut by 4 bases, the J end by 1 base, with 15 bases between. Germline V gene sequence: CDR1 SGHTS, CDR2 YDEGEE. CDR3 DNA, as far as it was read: TGTGCCAGCAGCGAGTATACGCGGGATTCCTACGAG. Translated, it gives CASSEYTRDSYE. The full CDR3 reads CASSEYTRDSYEQYF.

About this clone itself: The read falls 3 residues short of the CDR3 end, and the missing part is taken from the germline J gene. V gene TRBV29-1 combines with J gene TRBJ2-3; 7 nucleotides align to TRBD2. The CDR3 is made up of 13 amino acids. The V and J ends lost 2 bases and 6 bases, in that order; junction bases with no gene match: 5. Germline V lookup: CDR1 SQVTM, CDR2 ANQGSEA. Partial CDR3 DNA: TGCAGCGTTGAACTAGCGGCTATCGATACG. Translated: CSVELAAIDT. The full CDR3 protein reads CSVELAAIDTQYF.

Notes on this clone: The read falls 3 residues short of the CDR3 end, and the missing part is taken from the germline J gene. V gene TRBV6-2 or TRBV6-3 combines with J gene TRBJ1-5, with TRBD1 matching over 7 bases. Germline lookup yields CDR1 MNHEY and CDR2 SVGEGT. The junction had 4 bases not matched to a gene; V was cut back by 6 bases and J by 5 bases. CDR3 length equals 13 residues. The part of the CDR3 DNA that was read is TGTGCCAGCAGCTCGACAGGGTATCAGCCC. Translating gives CASSSTGYQP. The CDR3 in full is CASSSTGYQPQHF.

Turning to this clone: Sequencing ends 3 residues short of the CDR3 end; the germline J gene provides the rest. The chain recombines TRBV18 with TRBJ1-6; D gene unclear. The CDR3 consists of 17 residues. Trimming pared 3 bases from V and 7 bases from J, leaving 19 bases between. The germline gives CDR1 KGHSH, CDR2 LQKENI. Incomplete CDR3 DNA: TGTGCCAGCTCACCCATTACTCCGGGTAGTATCAATTCACCC. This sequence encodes CASSPITPGSINSP. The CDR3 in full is CASSPITPGSINSPLHF.